A selection of T cell receptor beta chains follows, all from one sample in a study of blood T cell repertoires in COVID-19. Only in-frame clones appear in the TCRdb table, and some are missing; sequencing was by immunoSEQ multiplex PCR. There are 150,000 to 200,000 clones in the sample; around 80% occur only once, and about 10% lies in the top ten. The sequencing input was peripheral blood. These receptors were obtained from a man in his sixties with active or convalescent COVID-19. CDR3s include the opening cysteine and the closing phenylalanine or tryptophan. The D gene is left open where the match is weak. Size values are once, few and many counts, or a class for expanded clones, and some rows have none.

>TRBD1|TRBJ1-5|TRBV6-2/TRBV6-3|-
TGTGCCAGCAGTTACAGATACAGGGGAAACAATCAGCCCCAGCATTTT
CASSYRYRGNNQPQHF
>-|TRBJ2-1|TRBV6-5|-
TGTGCCACGACAAGGGCCGGGGAACGAGGGGGTGAGCAGTTCTTC
CATTRAGERGGEQFF
>-|TRBJ2-2|TRBV3-1/TRBV3-2|-
TGTGCCAGCAGCCAAGGGGCCGTCGGGGTCGGGGAGCTGTTTTTT
CASSQGAVGVGELFF
>TRBD2|TRBJ2-5|TRBV24-1|-
TGTGCCACCAGTGATCAGGGACTAGCGGGGAAAGAGACCCAGTACTTC
CATSDQGLAGKETQYF
>TRBD1|TRBJ2-3|TRBV5-4|-
TGTGCCAGCAGCTTGGACAGGGGGAGTACAGATACGCAGTATTTT
CASSLDRGSTDTQYF
>TRBD1|TRBJ1-4|TRBV9|-
TGTGCCAGCGGAGGACAGGGGTTCGAGGAAAAACTGTTTTTT
CASGGQGFEEKLFF
>TRBD1|TRBJ1-1|TRBV28|-
TGTGCCAGCAGGGGACAGGGAGGGACTGAAGCTTTCTTT
CASRGQGGTEAFF
>TRBD1|TRBJ1-1|TRBV7-9|-
TGTGCCAGCAGCCTACAGGGGGCCGCTGAAGCTTTCTTT
CASSLQGAAEAFF
>TRBD1|TRBJ1-2|TRBV6-4|-
TGTGCCAGCAGTTACGATGGACAGGGCTATGGCTACACCTTC
CASSYDGQGYGYTF
>TRBD1|TRBJ2-7|TRBV6-1|-
TGTGCCAGCAGTGAGCCCGGGACAGGGGTGTACGAGCAGTACTTC
CASSEPGTGVYEQYF
>-|TRBJ2-1|TRBV18|-
TGTGCCAGCTCACCAGCGACAGGTTACAATGAGCAGTTCTTC
CASSPATGYNEQFF
>-|TRBJ1-1|TRBV5-6|-
TGTGCCAGCGGGCTATCGCAGATTATGAACACTGAAGCTTTCTTT
CASGLSQIMNTEAFF
>TRBD1|TRBJ2-7|TRBV5-1|-
TGCGCCAGCAGCTTGGCGAGGGGGACAGGGGTCGAGCAGTACTTC
CASSLARGTGVEQYF
>-|TRBJ2-3|TRBV24-1|-
TGTGCCACCAGTTCGGAGTGGGCAGATACGCAGTATTTT
CATSSEWADTQYF
>-|TRBJ2-5|TRBV5-6|-
TGTGCCAGCAGCTTTCTCAGCGGACCAGACGGGGAGACCCAGTACTTC
CASSFLSGPDGETQYF
>TRBD1|TRBJ2-7|TRBV5-4|-
TGTGCCAGCAGCTTGGTCTTAAGCGGACAGGGAACCAACTACGAGCAGTACTTC
CASSLVLSGQGTNYEQYF
>-|TRBJ2-7|TRBV12-3/TRBV12-4|-
TGTGCCAGCAGTTTCGGGGCCTACGAGCAGTACTTC
CASSFGAYEQYF
>-|TRBJ2-3|TRBV13|-
TGTGCCAGCAGCCCCCAACTAGCAGACACAGATACGCAGTATTTT
CASSPQLADTDTQYF
>TRBD2|TRBJ2-1|TRBV11-2|-
TGTGCCAGCACCCTTAGCGGGGGGCCGCAGTTCTTC
CASTLSGGPQFF
>-|TRBJ2-2|TRBV28|-
TGTGCCAGCAGCCAACAGGTGGACGGAAACACCGGGGAGCTGTTTTTT
CASSQQVDGNTGELFF
>TRBD2|TRBJ2-2|TRBV27|-
TGTGCCAGCAGTCCTGAAGCGGGAGCCCCGAACACCGGGGAGCTGTTTTTT
CASSPEAGAPNTGELFF
>TRBD1|TRBJ2-2|TRBV6-1|-
TGTGCCAGCAGTGAAGCGGGGACAGGGACCGGGGAGCTGTTTTTT
CASSEAGTGTGELFF
>TRBD1|TRBJ1-5|TRBV6-5|many
TGTGCCAGCAGAATCCCGGGACAGGGCCATCAGCCCCAGCATTTT
CASRIPGQGHQPQHF
>-|TRBJ2-5|TRBV14|-
TGTGCCAGCAGCCTTGTCGGAAGCGGTCCTCAAGAGACCCAGTACTTC
CASSLVGSGPQETQYF
>-|TRBJ1-6|TRBV9|-
TGTGCCAGCAGCGTCCAGGAGGAAACACCCCTCCACTTT
CASSVQEETPLHF
>TRBD2|TRBJ2-7|TRBV19|-
TGTGCCAGTAGTATAAAGGGACTAGCGGGAGTTGGGTCCTACGAGCAGTACTTC
CASSIKGLAGVGSYEQYF
>TRBD1|TRBJ2-3|TRBV3-1/TRBV3-2|-
TGTGCCAGCAGCCACGGACAGGGCGCTGGAGATACGCAGTATTTT
CASSHGQGAGDTQYF
>TRBD1|TRBJ1-5|TRBV5-1|many
TGCGCCAGCAGCTTGGGGACAGGGGGTCAGCCCCAGCATTTT
CASSLGTGGQPQHF
>TRBD1|TRBJ1-5|TRBV19|-
TGTGCCAGTCGGGGACAGGGGGCTTTTCAGCCCCAGCATTTT
CASRGQGAFQPQHF
>TRBD2|TRBJ2-3|TRBV5-1|-
TGCGCCAGCAGTTTGTCTAGCGGGCACACAGATACGCAGTATTTT
CASSLSSGHTDTQYF
>TRBD2|TRBJ2-5|TRBV23-1|-
TGCGCCAGCAGTCATCCCCCTAGTCTAGCGGGGGGGCCGTTAGAGACCCAGTACTTC
CASSHPPSLAGGPLETQYF
>TRBD2|TRBJ2-4|TRBV27|-
TGTGCCAGCAGTAAAAGGGTAGCGGGAGGTTCTACCAAAAACATTCAGTACTTC
CASSKRVAGGSTKNIQYF
>-|TRBJ1-2|TRBV28|-
TGTGCCAGCAGTTTCGGGGGGTTTTCTAACTATGGCTACACCTTC
CASSFGGFSNYGYTF
>-|TRBJ1-5|TRBV27|-
TGTGCCAGCAGTTTGGAGCCCAATCAGCCCCAGCATTTT
CASSLEPNQPQHF
>-|TRBJ1-3|TRBV5-5|-
TGTGCCAGCAGCTTGGTCGCAGCGAACGGAAACACCATATATTTT
CASSLVAANGNTIYF
>TRBD2|TRBJ2-5|TRBV20-1|-
TGCAGTGCTAGTGAACTAGCGGGTACCTCGTACCAAGAGACCCAGTACTTC
CSASELAGTSYQETQYF
>-|TRBJ2-1|TRBV9|-
TGTGCCAGCAGCGGGGGGCTTACCAATGAGCAGTTCTTC
CASSGGLTNEQFF
>-|TRBJ2-1|TRBV5-6|few
TGTGCCAGCAGCTACGGGCGAACTAGAGCTCCCTACAATGAGCAGTTCTTC
CASSYGRTRAPYNEQFF
>TRBD1|TRBJ2-7|TRBV29-1|-
TGCAGTTATACCGGGACAGACCCCTACGAGCAGTACTTC
CSYTGTDPYEQYF
>-|TRBJ2-3|TRBV5-1|once
TGCGCCAGCAGCTTTGGGGCCTCACTGGGCACAGATACGCAGTATTTT
CASSFGASLGTDTQYF
>-|TRBJ1-1|TRBV7-2|-
TGTGCCAGCAGCTCCGGACAGCTTTACACTGAAGCTTTCTTT
CASSSGQLYTEAFF
>TRBD1|TRBJ1-1|TRBV4-1|-
TGCGCCAGCAGCCAAGCTTCGACAGGGGCGAACACTGAAGCTTTCTTT
CASSQASTGANTEAFF
>-|TRBJ1-4|TRBV2|-
TGTGCCAGCAGGGCAGGCGGGGCGCGGGGCGAAAAACTGTTTTTT
CASRAGGARGEKLFF
>-|TRBJ2-1|TRBV7-8|once
TGTGCCAGCAGCTTACTAGGGGACTACAATGAGCAGTTCTTC
CASSLLGDYNEQFF
>TRBD1|TRBJ1-1|TRBV19|-
TGTGCCAGTGCGGCCCGAGGGGGCGGGGACACTGAAGCTTTCTTT
CASAARGGGDTEAFF
>-|TRBJ1-6|TRBV9|-
TGTGCCAGCAGCGTAGTCGCAGGGCAGGCATCACCCCTCCACTTT
CASSVVAGQASPLHF
>-|TRBJ2-1|TRBV7-9|-
TGTGCCAGCAGCTCACCAACCGGTGAGCAGTTCTTC
CASSSPTGEQFF
>TRBD2|TRBJ2-1|TRBV11-2|once
TGTGCCAGCAGATTACCGGGACTAGCGCTTAATGAGCAGTTCTTC
CASRLPGLALNEQFF
>TRBD1|TRBJ1-3|TRBV18|-
TGTGCCAGCTCACCTGCACCCGGGACAGGGACTGGAAACACCATATATTTT
CASSPAPGTGTGNTIYF
>TRBD2|TRBJ2-3|TRBV2|-
TGTGCCAGCAGTGCGGGAGGCCTCACAGATACGCAGTATTTT
CASSAGGLTDTQYF
>-|TRBJ1-4|TRBV5-1|-
TGCGCCAGCAGCTTAGGAGGCCATAATGAAAAACTGTTTTTT
CASSLGGHNEKLFF
>TRBD2|TRBJ2-7|TRBV14|-
TGTGCCAGCAGCGGACGACTAGCGGACTCCTACGAGCAGTACTTC
CASSGRLADSYEQYF
>-|TRBJ2-1|TRBV20-1|-
TGCAGTGCTAGTGGCAGGGAAGGGTCCTACAATGAGCAGTTCTTC
CSASGREGSYNEQFF
>-|TRBJ1-3|TRBV5-1|few
TGCGCCAGCAGCTTGGATGGGACACCCGGAAACACCATATATTTT
CASSLDGTPGNTIYF
>TRBD2|TRBJ2-1|TRBV6-2/TRBV6-3|-
TGTGCCAGCAGTCAAACTAGCGGGACTTACAATGAGCAGTTCTTC
CASSQTSGTYNEQFF